The source of this T cell receptor beta chain is a study of blood T cell repertoires in COVID-19. Across the study: The United States, Italy and Spain were the sources of the acute and convalescent COVID-19 samples. PBMCs, B-cell-depleted T cells, or T cells were the source of the cDNA or gDNA that made up the material.

There are 14 residues in the CDR3. Looked up from germline, CDR1 is MDHEN and CDR2 is SYDVKM. Trimming removed 7 bases from V and 4 bases from J; junction bases left unmatched: 7. In the original processing: Researchers report that nucleated cell counts were estimated from reference gene primer amplification. Measured with immunoSEQ multiplex PCR; TCRdb has only the in-frame clones, and not every one. The DNA gave D and trimming, while V, J and clone size come from that table. The repertoire holds 75,000 to 80,000 clones, with 86% as singletons. Sequencing was carried out using peripheral blood. The clonotype originates from a human donor in a cohort sampled during active COVID-19. The chain has TRBV28 and TRBJ1-2; 9 nucleotides align to TRBD1. CDR3 loop: CASTYRGQAYGYTF. CDR3 nucleotides: TGTGCCAGCACCTACAGGGGGCAAGCCTATGGCTACACCTTC.